This T cell receptor beta chain originates from a study of shared clonotypes between healthy human individuals. Study-wide results and caveats: For naive CD4 cells, around 5% of clonotypes were shared across four donors. Generally, naive subsets came out with larger estimated richness than memory subsets.

The CDR3 is 12 residues long. V was clipped by 0 bases and J by 0 bases, with 3 bases between them. The germline CDR1 and CDR2 sequences are SQVTM and ANQGSEA. In regard to this clone: No antigen is known for it.

Repertoires were generated with immunoSEQ multiplex PCR, while TCRdb's copy carries only in-frame clones and drops some. The sample lists around 510,000 clones; roughly 95% were seen once. Material: naive CD4+ T cells sorted from blood. Regarding subset: CD45RA+ positively selected. The chain joins TRBV29-1 to TRBJ2-7; D unclear. The receptor was derived from a woman aged 25 to 39 in good health. The CDR3 DNA reads TGCAGCGTTGAAGATACCTCCTACGAGCAGTACTTC. Its translation is CSVEDTSYEQYF.